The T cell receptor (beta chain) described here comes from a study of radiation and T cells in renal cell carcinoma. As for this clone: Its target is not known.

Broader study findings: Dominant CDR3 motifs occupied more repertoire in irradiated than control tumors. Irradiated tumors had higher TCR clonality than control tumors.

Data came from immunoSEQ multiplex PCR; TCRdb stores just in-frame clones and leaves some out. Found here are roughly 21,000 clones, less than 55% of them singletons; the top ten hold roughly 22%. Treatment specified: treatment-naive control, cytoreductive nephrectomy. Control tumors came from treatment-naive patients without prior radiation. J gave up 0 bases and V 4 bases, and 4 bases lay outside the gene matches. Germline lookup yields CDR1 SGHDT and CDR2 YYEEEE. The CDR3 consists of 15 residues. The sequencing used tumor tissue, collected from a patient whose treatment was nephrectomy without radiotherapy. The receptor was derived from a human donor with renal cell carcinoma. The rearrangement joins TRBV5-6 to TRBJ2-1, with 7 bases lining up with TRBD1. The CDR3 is CASSRTGTSYNEQFF. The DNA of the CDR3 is TGTGCCAGCAGCCGGACAGGAACCTCCTACAATGAGCAGTTCTTC.